A selection of T cell receptor beta chains follows, all from one sample in a study of response to subunit inactivated influenza vaccine. TCRdb called the RT-PCR reads again in MiXCR, with one record for every CDR3 protein. The table records 600,000 to 850,000 distinct CDR3 sequences, around 13% of them present only once. The sequencing used PBMCs from blood, collected approximately 15 days before vaccination. All receptors derive from a middle-aged man who received an inactivated influenza vaccine. Each CDR3 is given with its conserved first and last residue. A D gene is named only where the DNA matches it firmly. Clone size, where shown, is once, few, many, or a class for clones that have expanded.

V gene: TRBV20-1; clone size: few; D gene: .; J gene: TRBJ2-2; CDR3 protein: CSAVPPVATGELFF; CDR3 DNA: TGCAGTGCTGTACCCCCGGTAGCCACCGGGGAGCTGTTTTTT
V gene: TRBV5-1; clone size: many; D gene: .; J gene: TRBJ1-1; CDR3 protein: CASSLAGGATEAFF; CDR3 DNA: TGCGCCAGCAGCTTGGCGGGAGGGGCCACTGAAGCTTTCTTT
V gene: TRBV6-5; clone size: .; D gene: .; J gene: TRBJ2-1; CDR3 protein: CASSYGVSSYNEQFF; CDR3 DNA: TGTGCCAGCAGTTACGGGGTCAGCTCCTACAATGAGCAGTTCTTC
V gene: TRBV18; clone size: .; D gene: .; J gene: TRBJ1-1; CDR3 protein: CASSSRTDEAFF; CDR3 DNA: TGTGCCAGCTCATCCAGGACAGATGAAGCTTTCTTT
V gene: TRBV28; clone size: few; D gene: .; J gene: TRBJ2-2; CDR3 protein: CASSLGGREAGELFF; CDR3 DNA: TGTGCCAGCAGTTTGGGTGGCAGGGAGGCCGGGGAGCTGTTTTTT
V gene: TRBV11-2; clone size: .; D gene: TRBD1; J gene: TRBJ2-6; CDR3 protein: CASSPGGATSGANVLTF; CDR3 DNA: TGTGCCAGCAGTCCAGGGGGCGCGACGTCTGGGGCCAACGTCCTGACTTTC
V gene: TRBV20-1; clone size: few; D gene: TRBD2; J gene: TRBJ2-7; CDR3 protein: CSAELAGGWYEQYF; CDR3 DNA: TGCAGTGCTGAGCTAGCGGGAGGGTGGTACGAGCAGTACTTC
V gene: TRBV27; clone size: .; D gene: .; J gene: TRBJ2-1; CDR3 protein: CASSLSDNTYNEQFF; CDR3 DNA: TGTGCCAGCAGTTTATCTGATAATACCTACAATGAGCAGTTCTTC
V gene: TRBV5-6; clone size: few; D gene: .; J gene: TRBJ1-5; CDR3 protein: CASSLGGLHNQPQHF; CDR3 DNA: TGTGCCAGCAGCTTGGGGGGACTCCACAATCAGCCCCAGCATTTT
V gene: TRBV28; clone size: few; D gene: .; J gene: TRBJ2-3; CDR3 protein: CASSYRETTDTQYF; CDR3 DNA: TGTGCCAGCAGTTACAGGGAAACCACAGATACGCAGTATTTT
V gene: TRBV5-6; clone size: many; D gene: .; J gene: TRBJ1-2; CDR3 protein: CASSPGVGGYTF; CDR3 DNA: TGTGCCAGCAGCCCTGGGGTTGGTGGCTACACCTTC
V gene: TRBV12-3/TRBV12-4; clone size: few; D gene: TRBD1; J gene: TRBJ1-2; CDR3 protein: CASLAYRGDYGYTF; CDR3 DNA: TGTGCCAGCCTAGCCTACAGGGGCGACTATGGCTACACCTTC
V gene: TRBV20-1; clone size: .; D gene: TRBD2; J gene: TRBJ2-1; CDR3 protein: CSARAGDFDEQFF; CDR3 DNA: TGCAGTGCTCGGGCGGGAGATTTCGATGAGCAGTTCTTC
V gene: TRBV7-9; clone size: few; D gene: .; J gene: TRBJ1-5; CDR3 protein: CASSGRTSNQPQHF; CDR3 DNA: TGTGCCAGCAGCGGCAGGACAAGCAATCAGCCCCAGCATTTT